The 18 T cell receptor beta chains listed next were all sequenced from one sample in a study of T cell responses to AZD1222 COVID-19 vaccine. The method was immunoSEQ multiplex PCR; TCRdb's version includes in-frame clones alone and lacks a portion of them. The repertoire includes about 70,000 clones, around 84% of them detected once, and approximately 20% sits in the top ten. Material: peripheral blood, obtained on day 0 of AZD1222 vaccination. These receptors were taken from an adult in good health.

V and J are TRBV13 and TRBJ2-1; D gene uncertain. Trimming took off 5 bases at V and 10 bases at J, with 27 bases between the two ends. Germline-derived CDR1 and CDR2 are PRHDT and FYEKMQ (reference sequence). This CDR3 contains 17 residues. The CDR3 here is CASSTQHGGRPSKEQFF. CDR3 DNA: TGTGCCAGCAGCACTCAGCACGGTGGCAGGCCTTCGAAGGAGCAGTTCTTC.

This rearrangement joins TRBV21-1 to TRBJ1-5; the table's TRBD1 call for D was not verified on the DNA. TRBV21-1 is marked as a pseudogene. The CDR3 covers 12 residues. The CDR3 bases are TGTGCCAGCAGCCCAACACAGGGACCCCAGCATTTT. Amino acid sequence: CASSPTQGPQHF.

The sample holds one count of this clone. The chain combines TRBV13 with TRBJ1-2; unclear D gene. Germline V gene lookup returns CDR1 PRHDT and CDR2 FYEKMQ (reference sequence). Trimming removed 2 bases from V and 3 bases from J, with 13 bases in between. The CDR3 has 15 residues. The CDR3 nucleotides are TGTGCCAGCAGCTTAACCTGGGGAGAGGACTATGGCTACACCTTC. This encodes CASSLTWGEDYGYTF.

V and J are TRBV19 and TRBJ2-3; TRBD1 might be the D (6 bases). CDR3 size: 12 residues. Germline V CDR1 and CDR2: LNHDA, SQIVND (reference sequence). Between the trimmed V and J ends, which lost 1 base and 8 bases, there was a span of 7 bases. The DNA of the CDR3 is TGTGCCAGTAGTATAGTAGGGGGTACGCAGTATTTT. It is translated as CASSIVGGTQYF.

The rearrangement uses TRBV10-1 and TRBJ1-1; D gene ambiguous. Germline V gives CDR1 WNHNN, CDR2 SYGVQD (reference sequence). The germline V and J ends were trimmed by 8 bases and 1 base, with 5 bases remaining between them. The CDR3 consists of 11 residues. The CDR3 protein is CASGRNTEAFF. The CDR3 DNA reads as TGCGCCAGCGGAAGGAACACTGAAGCTTTCTTT.

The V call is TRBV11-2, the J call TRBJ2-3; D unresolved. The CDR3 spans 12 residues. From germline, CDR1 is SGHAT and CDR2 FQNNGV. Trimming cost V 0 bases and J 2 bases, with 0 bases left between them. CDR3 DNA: TGTGCCAGCAGCTTAGACACAGATACGCAGTATTTT. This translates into CASSLDTDTQYF.

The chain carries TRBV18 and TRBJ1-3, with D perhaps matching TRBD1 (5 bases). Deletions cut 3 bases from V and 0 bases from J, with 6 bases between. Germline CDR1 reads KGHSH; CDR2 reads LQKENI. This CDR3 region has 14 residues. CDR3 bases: TGTGCCAGCTCACCCCAGGGCTCTGGAAACACCATATATTTT. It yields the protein CASSPQGSGNTIYF. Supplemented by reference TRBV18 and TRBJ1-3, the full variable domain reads NAGVMQNPRHLVRRRGQEARLRCSPMKGHSHVYWYRQLPEEGLKFMVYLQKENIIDESGMPKERFSAEFPKEGPSILRIQQVVRGDSAAYFCASSPQGSGNTIYFGEGSWLTVV.

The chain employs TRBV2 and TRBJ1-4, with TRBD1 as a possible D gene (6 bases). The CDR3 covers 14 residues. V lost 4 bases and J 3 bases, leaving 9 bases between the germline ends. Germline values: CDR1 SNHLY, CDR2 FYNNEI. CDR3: CASSVGGANEKLFF. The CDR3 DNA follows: TGTGCCAGCAGTGTAGGGGGGGCTAATGAAAAACTGTTTTTT.

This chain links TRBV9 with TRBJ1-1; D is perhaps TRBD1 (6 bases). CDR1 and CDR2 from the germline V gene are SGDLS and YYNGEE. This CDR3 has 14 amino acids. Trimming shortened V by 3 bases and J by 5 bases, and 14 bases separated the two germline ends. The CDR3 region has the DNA TGTGCCAGCAGCGCTAGGACAGTTCCAACTGAAGCTTTCTTT. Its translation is CASSARTVPTEAFF.

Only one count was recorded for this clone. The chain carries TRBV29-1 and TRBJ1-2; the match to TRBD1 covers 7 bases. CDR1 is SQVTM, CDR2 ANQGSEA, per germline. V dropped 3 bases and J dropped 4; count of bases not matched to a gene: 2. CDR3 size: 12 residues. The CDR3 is CSVDRGGYGYTF. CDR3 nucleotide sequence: TGCAGCGTTGACAGGGGGGGCTATGGCTACACCTTC.

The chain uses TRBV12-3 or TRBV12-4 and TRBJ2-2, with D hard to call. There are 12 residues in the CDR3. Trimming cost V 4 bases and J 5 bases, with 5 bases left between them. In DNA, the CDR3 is TGTGCCAGCAGTTCCTATACCGGGGAGCTGTTTTTT. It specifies CASSSYTGELFF.

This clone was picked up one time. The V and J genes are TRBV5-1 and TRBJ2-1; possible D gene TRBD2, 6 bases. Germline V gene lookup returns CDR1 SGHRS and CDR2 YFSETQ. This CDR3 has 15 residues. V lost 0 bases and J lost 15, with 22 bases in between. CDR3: CASSLAGTNSGRRFF. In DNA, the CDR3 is TGCGCCAGCAGCTTGGCCGGAACCAATAGCGGCAGACGGTTCTTC.

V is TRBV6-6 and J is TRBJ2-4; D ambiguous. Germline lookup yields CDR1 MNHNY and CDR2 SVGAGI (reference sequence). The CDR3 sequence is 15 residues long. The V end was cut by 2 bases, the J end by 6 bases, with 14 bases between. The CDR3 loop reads CASSYDPTWGNIQYF. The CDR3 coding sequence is TGTGCCAGCAGTTACGATCCCACCTGGGGAAACATTCAGTACTTC.

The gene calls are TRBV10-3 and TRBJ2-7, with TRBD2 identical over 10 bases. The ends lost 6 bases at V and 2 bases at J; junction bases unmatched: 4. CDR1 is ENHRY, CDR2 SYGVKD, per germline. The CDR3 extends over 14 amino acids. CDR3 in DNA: TGTGCCATCAGCGTAGCGGGGGGCACCTACGAGCAGTACTTC. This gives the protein CAISVAGGTYEQYF.

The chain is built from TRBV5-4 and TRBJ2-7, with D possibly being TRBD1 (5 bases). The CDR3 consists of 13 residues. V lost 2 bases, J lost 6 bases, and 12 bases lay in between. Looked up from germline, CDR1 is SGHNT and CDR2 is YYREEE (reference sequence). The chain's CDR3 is CASSLRTGPEQYF. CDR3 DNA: TGTGCCAGCAGCTTACGAACAGGACCCGAGCAGTACTTC.

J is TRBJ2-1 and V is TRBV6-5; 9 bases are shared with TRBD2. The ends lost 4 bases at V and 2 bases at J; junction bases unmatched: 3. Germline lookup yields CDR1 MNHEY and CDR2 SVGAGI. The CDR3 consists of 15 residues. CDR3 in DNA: TGTGCCAGCAGTTCCCTAGCGGGGCCCTACAATGAGCAGTTCTTC. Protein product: CASSSLAGPYNEQFF.

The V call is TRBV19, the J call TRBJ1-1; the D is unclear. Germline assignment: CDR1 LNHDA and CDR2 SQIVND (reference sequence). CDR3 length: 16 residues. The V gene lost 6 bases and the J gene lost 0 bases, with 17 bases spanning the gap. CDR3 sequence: CASSFIPGAMNTEAFF. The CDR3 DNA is TGTGCCAGTAGCTTCATACCAGGAGCGATGAACACTGAAGCTTTCTTT.

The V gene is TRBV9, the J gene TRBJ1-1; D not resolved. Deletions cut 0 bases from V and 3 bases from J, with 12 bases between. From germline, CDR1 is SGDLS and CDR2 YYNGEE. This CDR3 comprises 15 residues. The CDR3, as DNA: TGTGCCAGCAGCGTAGGAGGGAACAGCCACACTGAAGCTTTCTTT. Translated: CASSVGGNSHTEAFF.